The clone carrying this T cell receptor beta chain was seen a single time. Its antigen is not known. The data were produced by immunoSEQ multiplex PCR, yet TCRdb's version contains in-frame clones alone and is incomplete. The data hold about 80,000 clones, with around 87% observed a single time. The germline gives CDR1 SGDLS, CDR2 YYNGEE. The V gene lost 4 bases and the J gene lost 2 bases, with 10 bases spanning the gap. The CDR3 is 14 amino acids. This entry is derived from a study of T cell responses to AZD1222 COVID-19 vaccine. Study-wide results and caveats: Researchers report vaccine-associated CD4 TCRs spanning spike, with dominance at 160-218 and 743-854. Females made up more of the donors, who were largely white British, and clonal diversity may have come out too low.

This specimen consisted of peripheral blood, obtained on day 0 of AZD1222 vaccination. The clonotype was recovered from an adult in good health. This chain uses TRBV9 with TRBJ1-3; D not resolved. CDR3: CASSPMTTGNTIYF. Here the CDR3 DNA reads TGTGCCAGCAGCCCTATGACCACTGGAAACACCATATATTTT. The full variable domain, its missing parts supplied by reference TRBV9 and TRBJ1-3, is DSGVTQTPKHLITATGQRVTLRCSPRSGDLSVYWYQQSLDQGLQFLIQYYNGEERAKGNILERFSAQQFPDLHSELNLSSLELGDSALYFCASSPMTTGNTIYFGEGSWLTVV.